A selection of T cell receptor beta chains follows, all from one sample in a study of healthy donors' naive CD4 and CD8 T cells. Each CDR3 protein gets one entry after TCRdb re-called the reads with MiXCR. The sample includes about 200,000 distinct CDR3 sequences, around 80% seen only once; the top ten take roughly 2.4%. Sample: naive CD4+ and CD8+ T cells sorted from blood, pooled from several donors. Receptors originate from a pool of human donors in good health; the sample pools cells from several healthy donors. Each CDR3 is given with its conserved first and last residue. The D gene is left open where the match is weak. The listing skips clone size in some rows; elsewhere it reads once, few, many or a size class.

>TRBJ2-5|.|.|TRBV6-5
TGTGCCAGCACCCACGGAAAGACCCAGTACTTC
CASTHGKTQYF
>TRBJ2-1|few|TRBD2|TRBV30
TGTGCCTGGAGCCCCTTTTATAGGGCGGCTAGCGGGAGAGGGTACAATGAGCAGTTCTTC
CAWSPFYRAASGRGYNEQFF
>TRBJ2-3|.|.|TRBV24-1
TGTGCCACCAGTGACCCGGCAGGGGGCACAGATACGCAGTATTTT
CATSDPAGGTDTQYF
>TRBJ2-3|once|TRBD2|TRBV12-3/TRBV12-4
TGTGCCAGCAGTCCGAGCGGGAGGGCCGCCGGGGATACGCAGTATTTT
CASSPSGRAAGDTQYF
>TRBJ2-5|.|.|TRBV19
TGTGCCAGCTCCAACCGGGGAACTGGGGAGACCCAGTACTTC
CASSNRGTGETQYF
>TRBJ1-2|.|.|TRBV15
TGTGCCACCAGCAGAGATCGGTCTGACTATGGCTACACCTTC
CATSRDRSDYGYTF
>TRBJ1-2|.|TRBD1|TRBV19
TGTGCCAGTAGTATCGGACAGGGCGTCTATGGCTACACCTTC
CASSIGQGVYGYTF
>TRBJ2-5|once|.|TRBV6-6
TGTGCCAGCAGTTTAGGGGGACCCACCCAAGAGACCCAGTACTTC
CASSLGGPTQETQYF
>TRBJ1-1|.|.|TRBV15
TGTGCCACCTGGGACACCGAGAGGGGTGAAGCTTTCTTT
CATWDTERGEAFF
>TRBJ1-2|few|.|TRBV27
TGTGCCAGCAGTTTATCGGTAGACTATGGCTACACCTTC
CASSLSVDYGYTF
>TRBJ2-1|.|TRBD2|TRBV20-1
TGCAGTGCTAGGCGGGAGGGGATTTACAATGAGCAGTTCTTC
CSARREGIYNEQFF
>TRBJ2-5|.|.|TRBV29-1
TGCAGCGGAGGAGAACAAGAGACCCAGTACTTC
CSGGEQETQYF
>TRBJ2-7|.|TRBD2|TRBV29-1
TGCAGCGGGACTAGCGGTGCTAACGAGCAGTACTTC
CSGTSGANEQYF
>TRBJ2-7|.|.|TRBV5-1
TGCGCCAGCAGCCCCGGGATGGGCGTCGAGCAGTACTTC
CASSPGMGVEQYF
>TRBJ1-1|.|.|TRBV5-4
TGTGCCAGCAGCTTGCGAGATGGGGAAGCTTTCTTT
CASSLRDGEAFF
>TRBJ2-1|.|TRBD2|TRBV5-1
TGCGCCAGCAGCTTAGCTAGCGGGAGAGCGGATGAGCAGTTCTTC
CASSLASGRADEQFF
>TRBJ2-1|.|.|TRBV6-6
TGTGCCATCAGTACAGGGAGGGAGGGTGAGCAGTTCTTC
CAISTGREGEQFF